The clone carrying this TCR beta chain appeared many times. Its specificity is not known. Germline loops: CDR1 SGHRS, CDR2 YFSETQ. Unmatched junction bases numbered 3, after V lost 0 bases and J lost 15 bases. The CDR3 spans 11 residues. Generation of TCR cDNA used 5'RACE template switching (which added a universal primer site and UMIs). MiXCR was run by TCRdb on the 5' RACE reads, yielding one entry per CDR3 protein. The data contain hundreds of thousands of distinct CDR3 sequences, 4.1% of them seen just once; the ten biggest clones take up around 25%. These data belong to a study of T cells after yellow fever vaccination. Study-level background: Researchers used SMART-Seq v4 Ultra Low Input to prepare fractions that had low cell numbers.

Study-wide findings and caveats: It was the secondary response that reached its peak faster, day 5 versus 15, but it was weaker.

This rearrangement joins TRBV5-1 to TRBJ2-1; 7 positions agree with TRBD1. This clonotype was obtained from a man younger than 30 who received the YFV17D yellow fever vaccine. The sample in question was PBMCs, obtained 5 days after the yellow fever booster vaccination. The CDR3 bases are TGCGCCAGCAGCTTGGCCAGGGGGTGGTTCTTC. As protein: CASSLARGWFF.